This is a list of T cell receptor beta chains from one sample in a study of control samples from healthy donors and cancer patients. Profiled with immunoSEQ multiplex PCR; TCRdb holds only in-frame clones, not every one. The table has more than 150,000 clones, just under 95% seen once. Input material: blood. These receptors all come from a man between 18 and 35 years old in good health. The CDR3 runs from the conserved cysteine through the conserved F or W. Fields, in order: D gene, clone size, J gene, V gene, CDR3 DNA, CDR3 protein. The D gene is left open where the match is weak. Size tells how often a clone was seen (once, few, many) or the class of an expanded clone, and some rows leave it out.

D gene: TRBD1; clone size: -; J gene: TRBJ1-6; V gene: TRBV5-1; CDR3 DNA: TGCGCCAGCAGCTCCCCGGGACAGGGATACTCACCCCTCCACTTT; CDR3 protein: CASSSPGQGYSPLHF
D gene: -; clone size: -; J gene: TRBJ2-1; V gene: TRBV23-1; CDR3 DNA: TGCGCCAGCAGTCAATCCTGGCTCCTTATCAATGAGCAGTTCTTC; CDR3 protein: CASSQSWLLINEQFF
D gene: TRBD1; clone size: few; J gene: TRBJ2-7; V gene: TRBV19; CDR3 DNA: TGTGCCAGTAGTAGCGGACAGGGCTACGAGCAGTACTTC; CDR3 protein: CASSSGQGYEQYF
D gene: -; clone size: once; J gene: TRBJ2-3; V gene: TRBV9; CDR3 DNA: TGTGCCAGCAGCGTAGGGACCGGCCAAGATACGCAGTATTTT; CDR3 protein: CASSVGTGQDTQYF
D gene: -; clone size: few; J gene: TRBJ2-7; V gene: TRBV14; CDR3 DNA: TGTGCCAGCAGCCTGCGGAGGGGAGGCGAGCAGTACTTC; CDR3 protein: CASSLRRGGEQYF
D gene: -; clone size: -; J gene: TRBJ1-4; V gene: TRBV15; CDR3 DNA: TGTGCCACCAGCGGTTTCACTAATGAAAAACTGTTTTTT; CDR3 protein: CATSGFTNEKLFF
D gene: -; clone size: once; J gene: TRBJ1-3; V gene: TRBV7-9; CDR3 DNA: TGTGCCAGCAGCTTAGGATGGGGGCCGACAGGAAACACCATATATTTT; CDR3 protein: CASSLGWGPTGNTIYF
D gene: -; clone size: -; J gene: TRBJ1-2; V gene: TRBV18; CDR3 DNA: TGTGCCAGCTCACCTAACTATGGCTACACCTTC; CDR3 protein: CASSPNYGYTF
D gene: -; clone size: -; J gene: TRBJ1-5; V gene: TRBV7-9; CDR3 DNA: TGTGCCAGCAGCTTAGCAGGGGATCAGCCCCAGCATTTT; CDR3 protein: CASSLAGDQPQHF
D gene: TRBD2; clone size: -; J gene: TRBJ2-5; V gene: TRBV4-2; CDR3 DNA: TGTGCCAGCAGCCAAGACGCTGGGGGGGTAACCACAGAGACCCAGTACTTC; CDR3 protein: CASSQDAGGVTTETQYF
D gene: -; clone size: few; J gene: TRBJ1-1; V gene: TRBV9; CDR3 DNA: TGTGCCAGCAGCGCAGATCCGAACACTGAAGCTTTCTTT; CDR3 protein: CASSADPNTEAFF
D gene: TRBD1; clone size: -; J gene: TRBJ1-2; V gene: TRBV10-3; CDR3 DNA: TGTGCCATCAGAAAGGACAGGGGAGTATACTATGGCTACACCTTC; CDR3 protein: CAIRKDRGVYYGYTF
D gene: -; clone size: -; J gene: TRBJ2-1; V gene: TRBV19; CDR3 DNA: TGTGCCAGTAGGTCGCGGGGTAGCTCCTACAATGAGCAGTTCTTC; CDR3 protein: CASRSRGSSYNEQFF
D gene: -; clone size: once; J gene: TRBJ2-5; V gene: TRBV12-3/TRBV12-4; CDR3 DNA: TGTGCCAGCAGTTTAGGGGCTAGGGAGACCCAGTACTTC; CDR3 protein: CASSLGARETQYF
D gene: -; clone size: -; J gene: TRBJ2-1; V gene: TRBV28; CDR3 DNA: TGTGCCAGCAGTCGGCTCGAGATTGGCTATGAGCAGTTCTTC; CDR3 protein: CASSRLEIGYEQFF
D gene: -; clone size: few; J gene: TRBJ1-5; V gene: TRBV20-1; CDR3 DNA: TGCAGTGCTAGAGGCCGGGGGGGACAGCATTTT; CDR3 protein: CSARGRGGQHF
D gene: -; clone size: -; J gene: TRBJ2-3; V gene: TRBV20-1; CDR3 DNA: TGCAGTGGGCAGAACACAGATACGCAGTATTTT; CDR3 protein: CSGQNTDTQYF
D gene: TRBD1; clone size: -; J gene: TRBJ1-1; V gene: TRBV28; CDR3 DNA: TGTGCCAGCAGTTTACAGGGGGCGCGGGCTTTCTTT; CDR3 protein: CASSLQGARAFF
D gene: -; clone size: -; J gene: TRBJ2-1; V gene: TRBV2; CDR3 DNA: TGTGCCACCCCGGACCCCGGAAAGGGTTTAGATGAGCAGTTCTTC; CDR3 protein: CATPDPGKGLDEQFF
D gene: -; clone size: once; J gene: TRBJ2-6; V gene: TRBV5-1; CDR3 DNA: TGCGCCAGCAGCGAGACTTCGACAGGCTCTGGGGCCAACGTCCTGACTTTC; CDR3 protein: CASSETSTGSGANVLTF
D gene: TRBD1; clone size: -; J gene: TRBJ1-1; V gene: TRBV18; CDR3 DNA: TGTGCCAGCTCACGACAGGGGGACACTGAAGCTTTCTTT; CDR3 protein: CASSRQGDTEAFF
D gene: TRBD1; clone size: once; J gene: TRBJ2-7; V gene: TRBV12-5; CDR3 DNA: TGTGCTAGTGGAAGGGGGACAGGGAGCTCCTACGAGCAGTACTTC; CDR3 protein: CASGRGTGSSYEQYF
D gene: -; clone size: -; J gene: TRBJ1-6; V gene: TRBV15; CDR3 DNA: TGTGCCACCAGCAGGACAGGTTCGGAGTCACCCCTCCACTTT; CDR3 protein: CATSRTGSESPLHF
D gene: TRBD1; clone size: -; J gene: TRBJ1-5; V gene: TRBV6-2/TRBV6-3; CDR3 DNA: TGTGCCAGCAGTTACTCGATCGGACAGGGCGGTTATCAGCCCCAGCATTTT; CDR3 protein: CASSYSIGQGGYQPQHF
D gene: TRBD1; clone size: -; J gene: TRBJ1-5; V gene: TRBV28; CDR3 DNA: TGTGCCAGCAGTCCGGACGGACAGGGGACGTTAAATCAGCCCCAGCATTTT; CDR3 protein: CASSPDGQGTLNQPQHF
D gene: -; clone size: few; J gene: TRBJ2-5; V gene: TRBV30; CDR3 DNA: TGTGCCTGGAGTGGACCGATACAAGAGACCCAGTACTTC; CDR3 protein: CAWSGPIQETQYF
D gene: -; clone size: -; J gene: TRBJ1-2; V gene: TRBV30; CDR3 DNA: TGTGCCTGGAGTCCTTGGGGGGACTATGGCTACACCTTC; CDR3 protein: CAWSPWGDYGYTF
D gene: -; clone size: -; J gene: TRBJ1-2; V gene: TRBV7-3; CDR3 DNA: TGTGCCAGCAGCCCCACCGGCGCCGAGGGCTATGGCTACACCTTC; CDR3 protein: CASSPTGAEGYGYTF
D gene: TRBD2; clone size: -; J gene: TRBJ2-3; V gene: TRBV30; CDR3 DNA: TGTGCCTGGAGCCTACCTCGGGGGGGGGCGAGTCAAGATACGCAGTATTTT; CDR3 protein: CAWSLPRGGASQDTQYF
D gene: -; clone size: -; J gene: TRBJ2-3; V gene: TRBV9; CDR3 DNA: TGTGCCAGCAGCGTAATAGGACGGGGCACAGATACGCAGTATTTT; CDR3 protein: CASSVIGRGTDTQYF
D gene: -; clone size: -; J gene: TRBJ2-7; V gene: TRBV5-1; CDR3 DNA: TGCGCCAGCAGCTTGGAAGGCAGATACGAGCAGTACTTC; CDR3 protein: CASSLEGRYEQYF
D gene: -; clone size: -; J gene: TRBJ1-4; V gene: TRBV3-1/TRBV3-2; CDR3 DNA: TGTGCCAGCAGCCAAGATGAAAAACTGTTTTTT; CDR3 protein: CASSQDEKLFF
D gene: -; clone size: -; J gene: TRBJ2-7; V gene: TRBV5-6; CDR3 DNA: TGTGCCAGCAGCTTGGGACTAGACATCTACGAGCAGTACTTC; CDR3 protein: CASSLGLDIYEQYF
D gene: -; clone size: -; J gene: TRBJ2-3; V gene: TRBV28; CDR3 DNA: TGTGCCAGCAGTGTCCGGGCGAGCACAGATACGCAGTATTTT; CDR3 protein: CASSVRASTDTQYF
D gene: -; clone size: -; J gene: TRBJ2-7; V gene: TRBV21-1; CDR3 DNA: TGTGCCAGCGCGGGGACAGGGAGCTCCTACCCCTACGAGCAGTACTTC; CDR3 protein: CASAGTGSSYPYEQYF
D gene: -; clone size: -; J gene: TRBJ2-2; V gene: TRBV19; CDR3 DNA: TGTGCCAGTATTGGGACTGGGGTCGGAGGGGAGCTGTTTTTT; CDR3 protein: CASIGTGVGGELFF
D gene: TRBD2; clone size: -; J gene: TRBJ2-3; V gene: TRBV10-3; CDR3 DNA: TGTGCCATCAGTGAGAACATTTTGTCGACTAGCGGGAGCACAGATACGCAGTATTTT; CDR3 protein: CAISENILSTSGSTDTQYF
D gene: TRBD1; clone size: -; J gene: TRBJ1-4; V gene: TRBV5-4; CDR3 DNA: TGTGCCAGCAGAAAAGGGACAGGGGTCAATGAAAAACTGTTTTTT; CDR3 protein: CASRKGTGVNEKLFF
D gene: TRBD2; clone size: -; J gene: TRBJ2-7; V gene: TRBV2; CDR3 DNA: TGTGCCAGCAGGCGACAGTCGGGGGGCTACGAGCAGTACTTC; CDR3 protein: CASRRQSGGYEQYF
D gene: TRBD1; clone size: -; J gene: TRBJ1-5; V gene: TRBV12-5; CDR3 DNA: TGTGCTAGTGGTTCCGAGACAGGGCAGCCCCAGCATTTT; CDR3 protein: CASGSETGQPQHF
D gene: TRBD1; clone size: once; J gene: TRBJ1-4; V gene: TRBV14; CDR3 DNA: TGTGCCAGCAGCCCTCGACAGGGAAGGCCTAATGAAAAACTGTTTTTT; CDR3 protein: CASSPRQGRPNEKLFF
D gene: -; clone size: once; J gene: TRBJ1-5; V gene: TRBV28; CDR3 DNA: TGTGCCAGCAGTTTTTTGGACATGAGGAATCAGCCCCAGCATTTT; CDR3 protein: CASSFLDMRNQPQHF